The 28 T cell receptor beta chains in this list originate from one sample, sequenced in a study of T cells in localized non-small cell lung cancer. This table comes from immunoSEQ multiplex PCR, and its TCRdb copy is limited to in-frame clones, with some not included. The repertoire holds some 66,000 clones, about four fifths seen once, with about 13% in the top ten. This material consisted of peripheral blood, taken before any cancer treatment. Receptors were obtained from a female donor aged 60 or older with stage I lung adenocarcinoma.

This clone was seen once. V and J are TRBV19 and TRBJ1-5; the D gene is possibly TRBD1 (6 bases). Trimming shortened V by 4 bases and J by 0 bases, and 13 bases separated the two germline ends. Per germline, CDR1 LNHDA and CDR2 SQIVND (reference sequence). This CDR3 is 16 amino acids long. DNA of the CDR3: TGTGCCAGTAGTACGCGCGGGACAAATAGCAATCAGCCCCAGCATTTT. Translating gives CASSTRGTNSNQPQHF.

This rearrangement joins TRBV6-5 to TRBJ1-1; no firm D call. V was cut by 2 bases and J by 0 bases, with 4 bases left in between. The CDR3 covers 13 residues. Germline V lookup: CDR1 MNHEY, CDR2 SVGAGI. The CDR3 protein is CASSYEMNTEAFF. CDR3 sequence (DNA): TGTGCCAGCAGTTACGAGATGAACACTGAAGCTTTCTTT.

The genes are TRBV5-5 and TRBJ1-2, with D maybe TRBD1 (5 bases). Germline V gene lookup returns CDR1 SGHKS and CDR2 YYEKEE (reference sequence). The CDR3 contains 13 residues. V lost 5 bases to trimming and J lost 7 bases, with 15 bases between them. In DNA, the CDR3 is TGTGCCAGCAGTCACGGGGACGGCAGTGGCTACACCTTC. Translation gives CASSHGDGSGYTF.

DNA for the CDR3: TGCGCCAGCAGCCTCCAGGGACAGGGGGCAGATACGCAGTATTTT. It is translated as CASSLQGQGADTQYF. This sequence joins TRBV5-1 and TRBJ2-3; TRBD1 matches 11 bases. Germline V gene data show CDR1 as SGHRS and CDR2 as YFSETQ. The CDR3 extends over 15 amino acids. Trimming took 4 bases from V and 4 from J; bases not matched to a gene: 5.

The gene calls are TRBV21-1 and TRBJ2-7. TRBV21-1 is a pseudogene. This CDR3 region has 13 residues. In DNA form, the CDR3 reads TGTGCCAGACCCTCGACGCTCTCCTACGAGCAGTACTTC. It specifies CARPSTLSYEQYF.

CDR3 nucleotide sequence: TGTGCCAGTAGTATGCAAGGGGCTGATTCACCCCTCCACTTT. Translating it yields CASSMQGADSPLHF. The chain is built from TRBV19 and TRBJ1-6; possible D gene TRBD1, 5 bases. The germline gives CDR1 LNHDA, CDR2 SQIVND (reference sequence). CDR3 size: 14 residues. V dropped 3 bases and J dropped 8 bases, with 11 bases sitting between them.

The chain recombines TRBV9 with TRBJ1-3; TRBD1 might be the D (5 bases). This CDR3 is built from 16 residues. Germline loops: CDR1 SGDLS, CDR2 YYNGEE. V was shortened by 4 bases and J by 2 bases, with 16 bases between the two germline ends. The CDR3 region is CASSPRGDSAGNTIYF. The CDR3, as DNA: TGTGCCAGCAGCCCGCGGGGGGACTCCGCTGGAAACACCATATATTTT.

The rearrangement uses TRBV5-1 and TRBJ2-7; 9 bases agree with TRBD1. With 4 bases clipped from V and 0 bases from J, the junction kept 8 bases outside the gene matches. This CDR3 is built from 16 residues. CDR1 and CDR2 from the germline V gene are SGHRS and YFSETQ. The DNA of the CDR3 is TGCGCCAGCAGCCCGGACAGGGGCCCGAGCTCCTACGAGCAGTACTTC. This codes for CASSPDRGPSSYEQYF.

On this clone: An end of the junction does not agree with germline; a read error may underlie this. The V and J genes are TRBV9 and TRBJ2-1, with 7 bases that match TRBD2. CDR1 is SGDLS, CDR2 YYNGEE, per germline. CDR3 length: 13 residues. CDR3: CASSPLPGGAVVF. CDR3 DNA sequence: TGTGCCAGCAGCCCACTTCCGGGAGGAGCAGTTGTCTTC. Combining the CDR3 with reference TRBV9 and TRBJ2-1 gives the whole variable domain DSGVTQTPKHLITATGQRVTLRCSPRSGDLSVYWYQQSLDQGLQFLIQYYNGEERAKGNILERFSAQQFPDLHSELNLSSLELGDSALYFCASSPLPGGAVVFGPGTRLTVL.

The chain recombines TRBV6-5 with TRBJ2-7; 10 bases line up with TRBD1. V lost 2 bases to trimming and J lost 2 bases; unmatched junction nucleotides: 3. The germline V gene encodes CDR1 MNHEY and CDR2 SVGAGI. The length of the CDR3 is 15 residues. The CDR3 spells CASSYRGQGTYEQYF. The CDR3 coding sequence is TGTGCCAGCAGTTACAGGGGACAGGGGACCTACGAGCAGTACTTC.

This chain uses TRBV5-1 with TRBJ2-2, with 7 bases aligning to TRBD2. CDR3 length equals 17 residues. Per germline, CDR1 SGHRS and CDR2 YFSETQ. J lost 5 bases, V lost 4 bases, and 14 bases had no gene match. CDR3 region: CASSRDFGFGGTGELFF. CDR3 DNA: TGCGCCAGCAGCCGGGACTTCGGGTTCGGGGGGACCGGGGAGCTGTTTTTT.

This clone was seen a handful of times. This chain links TRBV5-6 with TRBJ2-1, with 7 bases matching TRBD2. This CDR3 is 16 amino acids long. From germline, CDR1 is SGHDT and CDR2 YYEEEE. Trimming took 3 bases from V and 1 from J; bases not matched to a gene: 7. CDR3 DNA sequence: TGTGCCAGCAGCTCCATAGCGGGTAGGTCCTACAATGAGCAGTTCTTC. Translated, it gives CASSSIAGRSYNEQFF.

This chain joins TRBV6-5 and TRBJ1-2; D not certain. Germline V gene data show CDR1 as MNHEY and CDR2 as SVGAGI. The V and J ends lost 4 bases and 2 bases respectively, with 5 bases between them. CDR3 length: 12 amino acids. The CDR3 protein is CASSSGNYGYTF. CDR3 bases: TGTGCCAGCAGTTCAGGAAACTATGGCTACACCTTC.

This clone was found once. The chain recombines TRBV19 with TRBJ2-2; 8 bases map to TRBD1. CDR3 length equals 15 residues. V gave up 4 bases and J gave up 6 bases; unmatched junction bases: 7. Germline V gene data show CDR1 as LNHDA and CDR2 as SQIVND (reference sequence). DNA of the CDR3: TGTGCCAGTAGTACAAGACAGGGGACGGCCGGGGAGCTGTTTTTT. Translating gives CASSTRQGTAGELFF.

The chain joins TRBV5-4 to TRBJ2-3; TRBD2 aligns across 12 bases. The trim removed 4 bases at V and 3 bases at J, leaving 3 bases unmatched. Germline V gene sequence: CDR1 SGHNT, CDR2 YYREEE (reference sequence). The CDR3 length is 15 residues. In DNA, the CDR3 is TGTGCCAGCAGCCCCCTAGCGGGGGGGACAGATACGCAGTATTTT. Its protein is CASSPLAGGTDTQYF.

V and J are TRBV5-1 and TRBJ2-1, with D possibly being TRBD1 or TRBD2 (5 bases each). V lost 4 bases and J 4 bases, leaving 21 bases between the germline ends. The CDR3 is made up of 17 amino acids. Germline values: CDR1 SGHRS, CDR2 YFSETQ. CDR3 nucleotides: TGCGCCAGCAGCGTCGGTGGGGGTTCAGGGCCTTACAATGAGCAGTTCTTC. This sequence encodes CASSVGGGSGPYNEQFF.

The chain links TRBV5-1 to TRBJ2-7; 14 bases are shared with TRBD2. The CDR3 contains 15 residues. V was pared by 4 bases and J by 7 bases, with 7 bases of the junction left unmatched. CDR1 and CDR2 (germline): SGHRS, YFSETQ. This CDR3 reads CASSLGTSGSYEQYF. CDR3 sequence (DNA): TGCGCCAGCAGCCTTGGGACTAGCGGGAGTTATGAGCAGTACTTC.

CDR3 in amino acids: CASEEGVPGEQYF. In nucleotides, the CDR3 is TGCGCCAGCGAAGAGGGGGTACCGGGCGAGCAGTACTTC. This chain joins TRBV10-2 and TRBJ2-7; a weak D match, TRBD1 (6 bases). This CDR3 spans 13 amino acids. CDR1 is WSHSY and CDR2 is SAAADI in the germline V gene. V lost 8 bases, J lost 6 bases, and 17 bases lay in between.

This chain links TRBV5-1 with TRBJ2-2, with TRBD1 matching over 8 bases. Germline V gene sequence: CDR1 SGHRS, CDR2 YFSETQ. V was clipped by 4 bases and J by 1 base; unmatched bases: 9. This CDR3 spans 17 amino acids. In DNA form, the CDR3 reads TGCGCCAGCAGCCGCGGACAGGGTATCGGGAACACCGGGGAGCTGTTTTTT. Its translation is CASSRGQGIGNTGELFF.

Concerning this clone itself: A read error may produce the germline difference seen at one junction end. The chain recombines TRBV7-7 with TRBJ2-1; TRBD2 aligns across 8 bases. Germline CDR1 is SSHAT and CDR2 is FNYEAQ (reference sequence). The CDR3 consists of 14 residues. CDR3 coding DNA: TGTGCTAGCAGCTCATCCGGGACTAGCAATGAGCAGTTCTTC. Translated, it gives CASSSSGTSNEQFF.

This chain uses TRBV6-5 with TRBJ2-5; D gene ambiguous. From germline, CDR1 is MNHEY and CDR2 SVGAGI. Trimming pared 4 bases from V and 5 bases from J, leaving 5 bases between. The CDR3 covers 11 residues. CDR3 residues: CASSSRETQYF. The CDR3 DNA follows: TGTGCCAGCAGTTCCCGGGAGACCCAGTACTTC.

The sample holds a few counts of this clone. In DNA form, the CDR3 reads TGTGCCAGCAGCTTAGCGCGGGTCTTTAATTCACCCCTCCACTTT. This sequence encodes CASSLARVFNSPLHF. V is TRBV7-8 and J is TRBJ1-6; no definite D call. Trimming took off 0 bases at V and 6 bases at J, with 9 bases between the two ends. Germline CDR1 is SGHVS and CDR2 is FQNEAQ. There are 15 residues in the CDR3.

This rearrangement joins TRBV13 to TRBJ1-1, with a possible D match to TRBD1 (5 bases). V was shortened by 3 bases and J by 3 bases, with 8 bases between the two germline ends. This CDR3 spans 13 amino acids. CDR1 and CDR2 (germline): PRHDT, FYEKMQ (reference sequence). For the CDR3, the DNA is TGTGCCAGCAGCTTGGGACGGTACACTGAAGCTTTCTTT. It encodes CASSLGRYTEAFF.

J is TRBJ1-1 and V is TRBV7-3; D may be TRBD1 (5 bases). The germline V gene encodes CDR1 SGHTA and CDR2 FQGTGA. V dropped 5 bases and J dropped 5 bases, with 18 bases sitting between them. This CDR3 has 15 amino acids. The CDR3 sequence is CASSPGSRVGTEAFF. CDR3 DNA sequence: TGTGCCAGCAGCCCTGGTAGCAGGGTGGGTACTGAAGCTTTCTTT.

V usage is TRBV5-4 and J usage is TRBJ2-7; a possible D gene is TRBD1 (6 bases). Germline V gene sequence: CDR1 SGHNT, CDR2 YYREEE (reference sequence). The germline V and J ends were trimmed by 4 bases and 4 bases, with 15 bases remaining between them. The CDR3 is 14 amino acids. The CDR3 protein is CASSPNRVSYEQYF. The CDR3 bases are TGTGCCAGCAGCCCGAACAGGGTATCATACGAGCAGTACTTC.

This clone appeared a single time. The chain joins TRBV28 to TRBJ2-7, with D tentatively TRBD1 or TRBD2 (6 bases each). Germline lookup yields CDR1 MDHEN and CDR2 SYDVKM. V lost 6 bases to trimming and J lost 7 bases, with 16 bases between them. The CDR3 has 13 amino acids. CDR3 residues: CASRGAGEVEQYF. The CDR3, as DNA: TGTGCCAGCAGGGGGGCAGGGGAGGTAGAGCAGTACTTC.

This chain links TRBV5-1 with TRBJ2-7; a weak D match, TRBD2 (6 bases). Germline values: CDR1 SGHRS, CDR2 YFSETQ. This CDR3 comprises 18 residues. Trimming shortened V by 0 bases and J by 2 bases, and 21 bases separated the two germline ends. The CDR3 region is CASSLEPLGGQRAYEQYF. CDR3 nucleotide sequence: TGCGCCAGCAGCTTGGAACCCCTCGGAGGGCAGCGAGCCTACGAGCAGTACTTC.

The chain combines TRBV18 with TRBJ2-7; tentatively, D is TRBD1 (6 bases). Per germline, CDR1 KGHSH and CDR2 LQKENI. The CDR3 spans 13 residues. V was cut by 5 bases and J by 1 base, with 9 bases left in between. This CDR3 is CASSSGVSYEQYF. CDR3 bases: TGTGCCAGCTCATCAGGGGTTTCCTACGAGCAGTACTTC.